The rows below give T cell receptor beta chains drawn from one sample of a study of shared clonotypes between healthy human individuals. Sequenced by immunoSEQ multiplex PCR; TCRdb stores in-frame clones only, minus some. The table shows 1.4 million to 1.5 million clones, with roughly 96% occurring only once. Sequencing was performed on naive CD4+ T cells sorted from blood. Receptor source: a man aged 30-40 years in good health. CDR3s include the opening cysteine and the closing phenylalanine or tryptophan. The D gene is left open where the match is weak. The size of a clone is reported for some rows only, either as once, few or many, or as a class for expanded clones.

clone_size,v_call,d_call,j_call,cdr3_aa,cdr3_nt
.,TRBV7-2,.,TRBJ2-1,CASSYRVRDNEQFF,TGTGCCAGCAGCTACAGGGTCCGCGATAATGAGCAGTTCTTC
.,TRBV11-2,.,TRBJ2-1,CASSPHLPGQNEQFF,TGTGCCAGCAGCCCGCATTTGCCAGGGCAGAATGAGCAGTTCTTC
few,TRBV30,.,TRBJ2-2,CAWSVGANTGELFF,TGTGCCTGGAGTGTGGGAGCAAACACCGGGGAGCTGTTTTTT
.,TRBV5-1,TRBD1,TRBJ2-6,CASSSGQGVWGANVLTF,TGCGCCAGCAGCTCTGGACAGGGAGTATGGGGGGCCAACGTCCTGACTTTC
.,TRBV19,.,TRBJ1-1,CARPGHLNTEAFF,TGTGCCAGACCGGGACACCTGAACACTGAAGCTTTCTTT
.,TRBV7-9,TRBD2,TRBJ2-1,CAVAGLAGINEQFF,TGTGCCGTAGCCGGGCTAGCGGGAATCAATGAGCAGTTCTTC
.,TRBV6-1,.,TRBJ1-1,CASSAEGLYNTEAFF,TGTGCCAGCAGCGCTGAGGGACTATATAACACTGAAGCTTTCTTT
.,TRBV7-9,.,TRBJ2-1,CATFGNEQFF,TGTGCCACGTTCGGGAATGAGCAGTTCTTC
.,TRBV5-5,.,TRBJ2-3,CASSLGGADTQYF,TGTGCCAGCAGCTTGGGAGGGGCAGATACGCAGTATTTT
.,TRBV6-4,.,TRBJ2-2,CAGLGAGASGELFF,TGTGCCGGGCTGGGGGCGGGAGCGAGCGGGGAGCTGTTTTTT
once,TRBV7-2,.,TRBJ2-7,CASSLLTAGPLYEQYF,TGTGCCAGCAGCTTATTGACGGCGGGACCGCTCTACGAGCAGTACTTC
.,TRBV5-4,.,TRBJ2-3,CAPGGLDTDTQYF,TGTGCCCCCGGGGGGCTAGACACAGATACGCAGTATTTT
.,TRBV10-3,.,TRBJ2-3,CATQDPSLLRYF,TGTGCCACCCAAGATCCGAGCCTACTCAGGTATTTT
.,TRBV19,TRBD1,TRBJ2-7,CASSIRDRGPYEQYF,TGTGCCAGTAGTATAAGGGACAGGGGGCCCTACGAGCAGTACTTC
.,TRBV28,.,TRBJ1-1,CASRPGQLNTEAFF,TGTGCCAGCAGACCCGGACAGCTGAACACTGAAGCTTTCTTT
.,TRBV5-8,.,TRBJ1-1,CASSPTIDTEAFF,TGTGCCAGCAGCCCCACGATAGACACTGAAGCTTTCTTT
once,TRBV15,.,TRBJ1-5,CATSRGGGNQPQHF,TGTGCCACCAGCAGAGGGGGGGGCAATCAGCCCCAGCATTTT
.,TRBV5-1,TRBD1,TRBJ1-3,CASSFEGASSGNTIYF,TGCGCCAGCAGCTTCGAGGGGGCCAGTTCTGGAAACACCATATATTTT
.,TRBV5-5,.,TRBJ1-5,CASSPDRNQPQHF,TGTGCCAGCAGCCCGGACCGAAATCAGCCCCAGCATTTT
.,TRBV7-3,.,TRBJ1-5,CASSHRGAQGSDQPQHF,TGTGCCAGCAGCCACCGAGGCGCTCAGGGGAGCGATCAGCCCCAGCATTTT
.,TRBV19,TRBD1,TRBJ1-2,CASSNPRTGTNYGYTF,TGTGCCAGTAGTAACCCGCGGACAGGGACTAACTATGGCTACACCTTC
.,TRBV5-4,TRBD2,TRBJ2-5,CASSLIGGRGRETQYF,TGTGCCAGCAGCTTGATAGGCGGGAGAGGCAGGGAGACCCAGTACTTC
.,TRBV5-1,.,TRBJ1-1,CASSLMGRASGSTEAFF,TGCGCCAGCAGCTTGATGGGGAGGGCCTCCGGGAGCACTGAAGCTTTCTTT
.,TRBV9,TRBD1,TRBJ2-7,CASSVGSGGARWEQYF,TGTGCCAGCAGCGTAGGGTCAGGGGGAGCCAGGTGGGAGCAGTACTTC
.,TRBV6-5,.,TRBJ1-5,CASSLARYSNQPQHF,TGTGCCAGCAGCCTCGCCCGTTATAGCAATCAGCCCCAGCATTTT
.,TRBV7-9,.,TRBJ2-1,CASSLGLRNEQFF,TGTGCCAGCAGCTTGGGACTCCGCAATGAGCAGTTCTTC
.,TRBV11-1,TRBD1,TRBJ2-2,CASSLDRGTGELFF,TGTGCCAGCAGCTTGGACAGGGGGACCGGGGAGCTGTTTTTT
.,TRBV7-2,.,TRBJ2-5,CASSQLTWGETQYF,TGTGCCAGCAGCCAATTAACCTGGGGAGAGACCCAGTACTTC
.,TRBV4-1,.,TRBJ2-1,CASSQDPGVAANEQFF,TGCGCCAGCAGCCAAGATCCGGGGGTAGCGGCCAATGAGCAGTTCTTC
.,TRBV4-3,.,TRBJ2-5,CASSQSVGEAQYF,TGCGCCAGCAGCCAATCTGTGGGGGAGGCCCAGTACTTC
once,TRBV7-3,.,TRBJ2-3,CASSLTTGSRTDTQYF,TGTGCCAGCAGCTTAACGACGGGGAGCCGGACAGATACGCAGTATTTT
.,TRBV5-1,.,TRBJ1-4,CASSLEGKLFF,TGCGCCAGCAGCTTGGAGGGGAAACTGTTTTTT
.,TRBV6-1,.,TRBJ1-5,CASSSIAGINQPQHF,TGTGCCAGCAGCTCCATCGCGGGGATTAATCAGCCCCAGCATTTT
.,TRBV2,TRBD1,TRBJ2-1,CASRSRDRGYNEQFF,TGTGCCAGCAGATCCCGGGACAGGGGCTACAATGAGCAGTTCTTC
.,TRBV28,.,TRBJ1-5,CASSLRSRGWGQPQHF,TGTGCCAGCAGTTTACGGTCTCGGGGGTGGGGACAGCCCCAGCATTTT
.,TRBV28,TRBD1,TRBJ2-5,CASSPTGKVKTQYF,TGTGCCAGCAGTCCGACAGGGAAGGTGAAGACCCAGTACTTC
.,TRBV7-9,.,TRBJ1-4,CASSFPEKLFF,TGTGCCAGCAGCTTTCCCGAAAAACTGTTTTTT
.,TRBV19,TRBD1,TRBJ1-1,CASSRGQREAFF,TGTGCCAGTAGTAGGGGACAGAGAGAAGCTTTCTTT
.,TRBV28,TRBD1,TRBJ1-4,CASSHTGGHEKLFF,TGTGCCAGCAGCCATACAGGGGGCCATGAAAAACTGTTTTTT
.,TRBV5-1,.,TRBJ2-2,CASSLSSGNTGELFF,TGCGCCAGCAGCTTGTCCAGCGGGAACACCGGGGAGCTGTTTTTT
.,TRBV5-1,TRBD2,TRBJ2-2,CASSLKGAGDVVGELFF,TGCGCCAGCAGCTTGAAGGGAGCGGGAGATGTAGTCGGGGAGCTGTTTTTT
.,TRBV11-2,TRBD1,TRBJ2-7,CASRTTGANEQYF,TGTGCCAGCAGGACTACAGGGGCGAACGAGCAGTACTTC
.,TRBV11-3,TRBD2,TRBJ2-3,CASSSRTSGIVTDTQYF,TGTGCCAGCAGCTCTCGGACTAGCGGGATAGTGACAGATACGCAGTATTTT
.,TRBV29-1,.,TRBJ2-2,CSVGDRISANTGELFF,TGCAGCGTTGGAGACCGGATCTCAGCAAACACCGGGGAGCTGTTTTTT
.,TRBV2,.,TRBJ2-7,CASSVRQGLYEQYF,TGTGCCAGCAGTGTTAGGCAGGGACTCTACGAGCAGTACTTC
.,TRBV29-1,.,TRBJ1-2,CSVAGTPNYGYTF,TGCAGCGTTGCCGGGACACCTAACTATGGCTACACCTTC